Below, one T cell receptor (beta chain) is given with its context. Its target is unknown. Repertoires were generated with immunoSEQ multiplex PCR, while TCRdb's copy carries only in-frame clones and drops some. This table holds hundreds of thousands of clones, around 89% found once. The sample comes from a study of cytomegalovirus exposure and HLA in healthy donors. Study results and caveats: In vitro testing confirmed a few CMV-associated chains as specific for CMV antigens. Diagnosis of cytomegalovirus status made by the classifier reportedly showed high specificity and sensitivity.

The CDR3 has 20 amino acids. CDR1 SGHRS and CDR2 YFSETQ come from the germline V gene. The V and J ends lost 1 base and 3 bases, in that order; junction bases with no gene match: 17. Separate from the approximately 650-subject first cohort, the 120-subject validation cohort was the one that the donors belonged to. The TCR sequence derives from a woman aged 18-30 years in good health and CMV-seronegative. The sequenced sample was PBMCs. V is TRBV5-1 and J is TRBJ2-7; 12 bases are shared with TRBD2. The CDR3 DNA is TGCGCCAGCAGCTTGCGTGCGAGGCTAGCGGGAGGGCCGATGGACTACGAGCAGTACTTC. This gives the protein CASSLRARLAGGPMDYEQYF.